The present entry profiles one TCR beta chain with its context. Its antigen is currently unknown. The data originate from a study of CXCR3-negative and CXCR3-positive naive CD8 T cells. Study results and limitations: For naive cells, CXCR3-negative and CXCR3-positive subsets had similar TRBV-TRBJ usage; for memory cells, usage differed. The TRB CDR3s that CXCR3-positive naive cells carried were more hydrophobic than those of CXCR3-negative naive cells.

Among CD8+ T cells, naive ones were CD45RO-CCR7+CD27+CD95-. This CDR3 comprises 14 residues. Germline loops: CDR1 SGHVS, CDR2 FNYEAQ. The authors made the TRB cDNA libraries by 5' RACE using UMI labels. TCRdb re-called the 5' RACE reads, yielding one record per CDR3 amino acid sequence without DNA. The sample spans about 85,000 distinct CDR3 sequences; the ten largest clones claim 0.75% to 0.95%. This TCR came from a human donor in good health. Some clones in this sample may be carry-over from other donors' samples. The rearrangement joins TRBV7-6 to TRBJ2-1; TCRdb selects TRBD2, and the lack of DNA leaves this call unchecked. The material sequenced was naive CXCR3+ CD8+ T cells from blood. Subset here: CD45RO-CCR7+CD27+CD95- naive CD8+ T cells expressing CXCR3 (TNR3+). The CDR3 is CASSLGSGVNEQFF.